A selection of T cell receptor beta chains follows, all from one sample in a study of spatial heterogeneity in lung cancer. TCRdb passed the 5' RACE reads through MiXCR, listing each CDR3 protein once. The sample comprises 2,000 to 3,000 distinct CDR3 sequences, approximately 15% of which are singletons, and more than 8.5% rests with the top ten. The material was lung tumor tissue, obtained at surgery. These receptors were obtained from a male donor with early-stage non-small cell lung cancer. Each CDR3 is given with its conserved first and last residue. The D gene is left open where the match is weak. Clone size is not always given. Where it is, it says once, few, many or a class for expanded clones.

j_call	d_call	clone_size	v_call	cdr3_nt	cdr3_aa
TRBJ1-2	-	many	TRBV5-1	TGCGCCAGCAGCCCCGAGGGTTACCTTACTTATGGCTACACCTTC	CASSPEGYLTYGYTF
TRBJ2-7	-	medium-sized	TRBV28	TGTGCCAGCAGTCCAACTGGAGGGGGCTACGAGCAGTACTTC	CASSPTGGGYEQYF
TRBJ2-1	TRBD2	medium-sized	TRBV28	TGTGCCAGCAGATTTACGGGGGGATTTGGGGTTGAGCAGTTCTTC	CASRFTGGFGVEQFF
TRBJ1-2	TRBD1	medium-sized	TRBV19	TGTGCCAGCCGAGACAGGGGCTTTGGCTACACCTTC	CASRDRGFGYTF
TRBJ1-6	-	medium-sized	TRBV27	TGTGCCAGTACCGGACAGAATAATTCACCCCTCCACTTT	CASTGQNNSPLHF
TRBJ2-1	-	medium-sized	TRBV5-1	TGCGCCAGCAGCTTGGGGCTAGCCGTCTTGAATGAGCAGTTCTTC	CASSLGLAVLNEQFF
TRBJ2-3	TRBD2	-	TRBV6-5	TGTGCCAGCAGTTATTTAGCGGGGGAGCAGTATTTT	CASSYLAGEQYF
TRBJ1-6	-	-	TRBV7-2	TGTGCCAGCAGCTTCCTCCGGCGGGAGAGCTCCTATAATTCACCCCTCCACTTT	CASSFLRRESSYNSPLHF
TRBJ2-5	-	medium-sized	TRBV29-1	TGCAGCGGGGGTATGCTCCAAGAGACCCAGTACTTC	CSGGMLQETQYF
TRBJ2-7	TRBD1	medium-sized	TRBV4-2	TGTGCCAGCAGCCAATCCGGGACAGTCTCCTACGAGCAGTACTTC	CASSQSGTVSYEQYF
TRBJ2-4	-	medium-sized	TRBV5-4	TGTGCCAGCAGCAACTACAGGGATGGGGCCAAAAACATTCAGTACTTC	CASSNYRDGAKNIQYF
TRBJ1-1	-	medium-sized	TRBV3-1	TGTGCCAGCAGCCAGGAGTTGAAGGGGACTGAAGCTTTCTTT	CASSQELKGTEAFF
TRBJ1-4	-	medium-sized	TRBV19	TGTGCCAGTAATAAATACAGGACGCAAGGGGAAAAACTGTTTTTT	CASNKYRTQGEKLFF
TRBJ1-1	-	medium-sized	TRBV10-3	TGTGCCATCGGGGCGAACACTGAAGCTTTCTTT	CAIGANTEAFF
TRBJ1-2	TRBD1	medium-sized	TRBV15	TGTGCCACCAGCAGAGACGGACAGGGGAATAACTATGGCTACACCTTC	CATSRDGQGNNYGYTF
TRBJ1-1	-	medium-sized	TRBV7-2	TGTGCCAGCAGCTACGGACAGACTAACACTGAAGCTTTCTTT	CASSYGQTNTEAFF
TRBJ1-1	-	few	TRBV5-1	TGCGCCAGCAGCTATCAGGGAGACACTGAAGCTTTCTTT	CASSYQGDTEAFF
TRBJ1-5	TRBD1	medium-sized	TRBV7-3	TGTGCCAGCAGCACAACAGGGGGTCAGCCCCAGCATTTT	CASSTTGGQPQHF
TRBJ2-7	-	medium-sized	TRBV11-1	TGTGCCAGCAGCCAACATCCAGGACCCTACGAGCAGTACTTC	CASSQHPGPYEQYF
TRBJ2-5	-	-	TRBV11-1	TGTGCCAGCAGCTTAATCCCAGGACGCATGAGGTACTTC	CASSLIPGRMRYF
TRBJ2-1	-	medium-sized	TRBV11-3	TGTGCCAGCAGCTTTAAGGGAAACAATGAGCAGTTCTTC	CASSFKGNNEQFF
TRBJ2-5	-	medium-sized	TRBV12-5	TGTGCTAGTGGTCGGGACCACCAAGAGACCCAGTACTTC	CASGRDHQETQYF
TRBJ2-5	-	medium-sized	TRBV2	TGTGCCAGCAGTGACGGGGGTCAAGAGACCCAGTACTTC	CASSDGGQETQYF
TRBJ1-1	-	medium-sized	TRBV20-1	TGCAGTGCTAGACCCCCAGGGGTCACTGAAGCTTTCTTT	CSARPPGVTEAFF
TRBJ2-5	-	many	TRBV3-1	TGTGCCAGCAGCCAAGACCAGGGGAAAGAGACCCAGTACTTC	CASSQDQGKETQYF
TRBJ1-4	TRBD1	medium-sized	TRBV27	TGTGCCAGCATGTACAGGGGAGATGAAAAACTGTTTTTT	CASMYRGDEKLFF
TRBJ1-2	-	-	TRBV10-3	TGTGCCATCAGTGGGATTCAGGGACCAGCTAACTATGGCTACACCTTC	CAISGIQGPANYGYTF
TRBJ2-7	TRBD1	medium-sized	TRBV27	TGTGCCAGCAGTCCATGGGACAGGGGCCACGAGCAGTACTTC	CASSPWDRGHEQYF
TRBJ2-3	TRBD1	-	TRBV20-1	TGCAGTGCTAGCACCCGGGACAGGGGGAAGGATACGCAGTATTTT	CSASTRDRGKDTQYF
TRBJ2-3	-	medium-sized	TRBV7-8	TGTGCCAGCAGCTTACAGGGAAGGATCACAGATACGCAGTATTTT	CASSLQGRITDTQYF
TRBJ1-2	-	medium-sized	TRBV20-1	TGCAGTGCTAGAGAAGGAGCTAACTATGGCTACACCTTC	CSAREGANYGYTF
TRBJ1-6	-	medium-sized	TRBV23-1	TGCGCCAGCAGTCGGACGGGCAACCCAGCGGGTTCACCCCTCCACTTT	CASSRTGNPAGSPLHF
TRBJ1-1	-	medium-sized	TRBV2	TGTGCCAGCAAGCTGTCTCGGCAGCACACTGAAGCTTTCTTT	CASKLSRQHTEAFF
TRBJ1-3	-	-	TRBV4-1	TGCGCCAGCAGCCCAAGTCTGGAGTTTGGTGGAAACACCATATATTTT	CASSPSLEFGGNTIYF
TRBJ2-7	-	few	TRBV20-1	TGCAGTGCTCGATCGCCCCGGACCTCCACCTACGAGCAGTACTTC	CSARSPRTSTYEQYF
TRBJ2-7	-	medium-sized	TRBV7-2	TGTGCCAGCAGCCACAATATGATCTACGAGCAGTACTTC	CASSHNMIYEQYF
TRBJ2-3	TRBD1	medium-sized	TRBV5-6	TGTGCCAGCAGCTTGGCGGGACAGTCAGATACGCAGTATTTT	CASSLAGQSDTQYF
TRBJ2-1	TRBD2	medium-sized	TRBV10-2	TGCGCCAGCAGGGGTCCCGGGACTAGCGGGGGGGACAATGAGCAGTTCTTC	CASRGPGTSGGDNEQFF
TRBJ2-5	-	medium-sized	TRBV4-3	TGCGCCAGCAGCCCTGGGCACAGGGAGACCCAGTACTTC	CASSPGHRETQYF
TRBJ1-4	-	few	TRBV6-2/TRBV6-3	TGTGCCAGCAGTTATGGGCGGACGGCCTTGAGTGAAAAACTGTTTTTT	CASSYGRTALSEKLFF
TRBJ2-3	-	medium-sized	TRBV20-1	TGCAGTGCTAGTGTGTGGCAGGGAGATACGCAGTATTTT	CSASVWQGDTQYF
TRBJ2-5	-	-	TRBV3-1	TGTGCCAGCAGCCAAGAGATAGAGACCCAGTACTTC	CASSQEIETQYF
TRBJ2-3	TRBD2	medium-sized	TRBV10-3	TGTGCCATCAGTGAGGAAACTAGCGGGGGACCAGATACGCAGTATTTT	CAISEETSGGPDTQYF
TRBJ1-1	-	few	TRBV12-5	TGTGCTAGTGTTTTGGTGGGATTCGCAGGGTCGAACACTGAAGCTTTCTTT	CASVLVGFAGSNTEAFF
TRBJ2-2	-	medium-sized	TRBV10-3	TGTGCCATCAGTGAGTCGCGAGACGGCTCAAGAATCACCGGGGAGCTGTTTTTT	CAISESRDGSRITGELFF
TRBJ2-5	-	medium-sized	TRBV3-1	TGTGCCAGCAGCCAATCGCTAGTGTTTGGAGAGACCCAGTACTTC	CASSQSLVFGETQYF
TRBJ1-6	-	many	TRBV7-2	TGTGCCAGCAGCCTACCGCCGGGGGATCCCCTCCACTTT	CASSLPPGDPLHF
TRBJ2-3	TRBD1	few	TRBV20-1	TGCAGTGCTATTAATCCGGGACAGGGGCCCCCAGATACGCAGTATTTT	CSAINPGQGPPDTQYF
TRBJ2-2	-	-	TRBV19	TGTGCCAGTAGTTACAGTAACACCGGGGAGCTGTTTTTT	CASSYSNTGELFF
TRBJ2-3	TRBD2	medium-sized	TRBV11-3	TGTGCCAGCAGCTTAGAGTCCCAGCGGGGGGCCCAGTATTTT	CASSLESQRGAQYF
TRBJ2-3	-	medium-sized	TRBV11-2	TGTGCCAGCAGCTTAGTCTCCTTTTCTACAGATACGCAGTATTTT	CASSLVSFSTDTQYF
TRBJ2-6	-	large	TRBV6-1	TGTGCCAGCTTTGAACCGGCGCGATCTGGGGCCAACGTCCTGACTTTC	CASFEPARSGANVLTF
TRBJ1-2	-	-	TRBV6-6	TGTGCCAGCAGTTACGATCCGGGGCCGGCTGGCTACACCTTC	CASSYDPGPAGYTF
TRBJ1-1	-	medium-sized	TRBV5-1	TGCGCCAGCAGCTTAAGGGGCATGAACACTGAAGCTTTCTTT	CASSLRGMNTEAFF
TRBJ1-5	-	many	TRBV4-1	TGCGCCAGCAGCCAAGTTTATGCGGGGCCCCAGCATTTT	CASSQVYAGPQHF
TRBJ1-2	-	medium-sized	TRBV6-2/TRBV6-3	TGTGCCAGCAGTAAGAACCGGGACAATAACTATGGCTACACCTTC	CASSKNRDNNYGYTF
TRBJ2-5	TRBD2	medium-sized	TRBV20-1	TGCAGTGCATCCTCTCCGGGGGGGCAAGAGACCCAGTACTTC	CSASSPGGQETQYF
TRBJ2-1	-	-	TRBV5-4	TGTGCCAGCAGCTTGTCTTACCGGGGATACTCCTACAATGAGCAGTTCTTC	CASSLSYRGYSYNEQFF
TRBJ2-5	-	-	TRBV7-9	TGTGCCAGCAGCTTTGGACAACAAGAGACCCAGTACTTC	CASSFGQQETQYF
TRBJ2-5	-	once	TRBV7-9	TGTGCCAGCAGCTTAGATGGTGGACCAGCTGAGACCCAGTACTTC	CASSLDGGPAETQYF